This T cell receptor beta chain emerged from a study of blood T cell repertoires in COVID-19. Repertoires were generated with immunoSEQ multiplex PCR, while TCRdb's copy carries only in-frame clones and drops some. Among about 58,000 clones listed, roughly 90% were seen once. Germline lookup yields CDR1 MNHEY and CDR2 SVGAGI. The CDR3 has 14 amino acids. V shed 5 bases and J shed 5 bases, with 15 bases lying between them. The receptor's source is a woman aged 60 to 75 with active COVID-19. The V and J genes are TRBV6-5 and TRBJ2-5, with unresolved D. The sequenced material came from peripheral blood. The chain's CDR3 is CASSTLSGLETQYF. The CDR3 DNA follows: TGTGCCAGCAGTACCCTCTCGGGTTTGGAGACCCAGTACTTC.